The 7 T cell receptor beta chains presented below share a single source sample, sequenced in a study of T cells expressing NK-cell markers (dated by TCRdb to about 2020). Libraries were prepared through 5' RACE. Sequenced using an Illumina HiSeq 2000. Each CDR3 protein sequence appears as one entry after TCRdb reprocessed the reads, and no DNA is included. The data table for this sample lists roughly 300,000 distinct CDR3 sequences. The ten top clones hold 4.2% of the sample. Sequenced: blood T cells: a sorted CD56 or NKG2C T cell subset, CD4+ or CD8+ T cells, or bulk PBMC T cells (not recorded which). The receptor source for this set is a woman between 18 and 70 years old in good health.

CDR3 protein: CAISAGGDEQFF. This rearrangement joins TRBV24-1 to TRBJ2-1; TCRdb's D call, TRBD2, is unchecked because there is no DNA. Germline values: CDR1 KGHDR, CDR2 SFDVKD. This CDR3 contains 12 residues.

The chain carries TRBV20-1 and TRBJ2-1; the D call from TCRdb, TRBD1, cannot be confirmed without DNA. The CDR3 runs to 14 residues. Germline V gene lookup returns CDR1 DFQATT and CDR2 SNEGSKA (reference sequence). CDR3 sequence: CSASSTGGLNEQFF.

The chain uses TRBV5-1 and TRBJ2-7; TCRdb proposes TRBD1, but this gene call is untestable without DNA. This CDR3 has 14 amino acids. Germline lookup yields CDR1 SGHRS and CDR2 YFSETQ. The CDR3 reads CASSPRGQGEEQYF.

V is TRBV28 and J is TRBJ1-2. This CDR3 has 14 residues. The germline V gene encodes CDR1 MDHEN and CDR2 SYDVKM. The CDR3 here is CASSLTEAKRGYTF.

J is TRBJ2-7 and V is TRBV29-1; TCRdb's D call, TRBD1, is unchecked because there is no DNA. Germline V gives CDR1 SQVTM, CDR2 ANQGSEA. This CDR3 has 14 amino acids. The CDR3 region is CSVAPGTGFREQYF.

The chain uses TRBV7-2 and TRBJ2-1; the D call of TRBD2 rests on TCRdb alone, since no DNA is present to check it. CDR3 length: 15 residues. Germline-derived CDR1 and CDR2 are SGHTA and FQGNSA. The CDR3 protein is CASSLGASGGNEQFF.

The V gene is TRBV30, the J gene TRBJ1-2; there is no DNA to check the TCRdb D call of TRBD1. CDR3 length equals 14 residues. The V gene's germline CDR1 is GTSNPN and CDR2 SVGIG (reference sequence). CDR3: CAWEFEGRYYGYTF.